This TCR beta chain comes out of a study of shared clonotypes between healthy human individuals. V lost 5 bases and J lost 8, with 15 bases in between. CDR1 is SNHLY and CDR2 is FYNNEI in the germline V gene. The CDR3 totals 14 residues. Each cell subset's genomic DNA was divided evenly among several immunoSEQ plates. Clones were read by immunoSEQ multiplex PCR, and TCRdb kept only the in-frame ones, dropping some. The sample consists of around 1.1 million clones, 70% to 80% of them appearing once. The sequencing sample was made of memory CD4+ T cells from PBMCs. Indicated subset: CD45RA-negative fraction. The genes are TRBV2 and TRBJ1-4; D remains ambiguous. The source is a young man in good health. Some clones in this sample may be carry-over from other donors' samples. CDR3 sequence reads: CASSSDLGEEKLFF. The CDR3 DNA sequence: TGTGCCAGCAGTTCAGACCTGGGAGAAGAAAAACTGTTTTTT.